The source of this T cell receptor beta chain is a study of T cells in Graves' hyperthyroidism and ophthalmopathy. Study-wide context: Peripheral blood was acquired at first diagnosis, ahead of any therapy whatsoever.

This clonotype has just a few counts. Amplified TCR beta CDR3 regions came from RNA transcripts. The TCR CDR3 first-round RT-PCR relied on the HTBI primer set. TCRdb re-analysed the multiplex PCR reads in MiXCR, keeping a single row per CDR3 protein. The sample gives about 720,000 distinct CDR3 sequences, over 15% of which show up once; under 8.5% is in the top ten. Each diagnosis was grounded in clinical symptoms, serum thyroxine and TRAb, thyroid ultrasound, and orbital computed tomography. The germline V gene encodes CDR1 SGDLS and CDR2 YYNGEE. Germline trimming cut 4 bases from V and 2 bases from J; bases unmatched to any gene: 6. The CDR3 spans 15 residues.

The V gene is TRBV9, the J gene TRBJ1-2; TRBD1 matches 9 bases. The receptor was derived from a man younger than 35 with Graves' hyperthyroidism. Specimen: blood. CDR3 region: CASSMTGGLNYGYTF. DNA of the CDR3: TGTGCCAGCAGCATGACAGGGGGACTGAACTATGGCTACACCTTC.